The 29 T cell receptor beta chains reported below all come from one sample, sequenced in a study of a mutant IDH1 vaccine in newly diagnosed glioma. The repertoire was sequenced with immunoSEQ multiplex PCR; TCRdb's copy has only in-frame clones and lacks some. The data show about 34,000 clones, with roughly 89% seen just once and around 12% held by the top ten. The time point here: week 47, end of study. Doses of 300 ug of mutant IDH1 20-mer peptide were given with topical imiquimod. The antigens of these receptors remain unknown. The material was PBMCs, obtained from a glioma patient whose treatment included an IDH1 peptide vaccine. These receptors originate from a woman in her twenties or thirties with glioma.

The chain employs TRBV7-8 and TRBJ2-3; unclear D gene. This CDR3 has 12 residues. Germline-derived CDR1 and CDR2 are SGHVS and FQNEAQ. V lost 8 bases to trimming and J lost 2 bases, with 8 bases between them. The CDR3 DNA reads as TGTGCCAGCCTCGACAACACAGATACGCAGTATTTT. It specifies CASLDNTDTQYF.

V is TRBV5-4 and J is TRBJ1-2; D is ambiguous. The CDR3 sequence is 16 residues long. Germline V lookup: CDR1 SGHNT, CDR2 YYREEE (reference sequence). V was pared by 0 bases and J by 2 bases, with 14 bases between. The CDR3 sequence: CASSLDRAGGNYGYTF. The CDR3 nucleotides are TGTGCCAGCAGCTTGGATCGGGCAGGCGGCAACTATGGCTACACCTTC. The whole variable domain, filled in from reference TRBV5-4 and TRBJ1-2, reads ETGVTQSPTHLIKTRGQQVTLRCSSQSGHNTVSWYQQALGQGPQFIFQYYREEENGRGNFPPRFSGLQFPNYSSELNVNALELDDSALYLCASSLDRAGGNYGYTFGSGTRLTVV.

This rearrangement joins TRBV5-1 to TRBJ2-7, with D unresolved. CDR3 length: 14 amino acids. V lost 4 bases to trimming and J lost 2 bases, with 13 bases between them. CDR1 is SGHRS and CDR2 is YFSETQ in the germline V gene. The CDR3 reads CASSLEVITYEQYF. DNA of the CDR3: TGCGCCAGCAGCCTCGAAGTTATCACCTACGAGCAGTACTTC.

This chain connects TRBV27 to TRBJ2-7; D may be TRBD2 (5 bases). There are 12 residues in the CDR3. Looked up from germline, CDR1 is MNHEY and CDR2 is SMNVEV (reference sequence). Deletions cut 5 bases from V and 9 bases from J, with 14 bases between. CDR3 sequence reads: CASSLPQSGQYF. The CDR3 nucleotides read TGTGCCAGCAGTCTTCCCCAGAGCGGGCAGTACTTC.

The rearrangement joins TRBV9 to TRBJ2-7, with 12 nucleotides matching TRBD2. The ends lost 5 bases at V and 2 bases at J; junction bases unmatched: 2. The CDR3 loop spans 14 amino acids. Germline values: CDR1 SGDLS, CDR2 YYNGEE. CDR3 loop: CASRLAGGPYEQYF. DNA for the CDR3: TGTGCCAGCAGACTAGCGGGGGGCCCCTACGAGCAGTACTTC.

The V call is TRBV5-1, the J call TRBJ1-1; 9 bases are a match to TRBD1. In germline, CDR1 is SGHRS, CDR2 YFSETQ. This CDR3 is 17 amino acids long. V shed 0 bases, J shed 0 bases, and the junction held 6 bases outside the gene matches. DNA for the CDR3: TGCGCCAGCAGCTTGGCCGGGACAGGGTCTTTGAACACTGAAGCTTTCTTT. It yields the protein CASSLAGTGSLNTEAFF.

The table lists this clone with a count of one. The J gene is TRBJ1-2, the V gene TRBV10-3; unclear D gene. The CDR3 length is 14 residues. V was cut by 6 bases and J by 5 bases, with 16 bases left in between. Germline loops: CDR1 ENHRY, CDR2 SYGVKD. The CDR3 DNA is TGTGCCATCAGCGGCATATCGACAACATATGGCTACACCTTC. It codes for CAISGISTTYGYTF.

This clone was counted once. CDR3 residues: CASSLTENTGELFF. DNA for the CDR3: TGTGCCAGCAGCTTAACAGAGAACACCGGGGAGCTGTTTTTT. The chain carries TRBV7-9 and TRBJ2-2; unclear D gene. CDR1 is SEHNR, CDR2 FQNEAQ, per germline (reference sequence). With 2 bases removed from V and 1 base from J, the gap between germline ends came to 5 bases. This CDR3 contains 14 residues.

The chain employs TRBV7-2 and TRBJ2-7; TRBD1 is a possible D gene (6 bases). The germline V gene encodes CDR1 SGHTA and CDR2 FQGNSA. V dropped 2 bases and J dropped 0 bases, with 8 bases sitting between them. The length of the CDR3 is 14 residues. CDR3 in amino acids: CASSLTGSSYEQYF. CDR3 coding DNA: TGTGCCAGCAGCTTAACAGGGAGCTCCTACGAGCAGTACTTC.

This chain uses TRBV5-4 with TRBJ1-1, with D possibly being TRBD1 (5 bases). Germline V lookup: CDR1 SGHNT, CDR2 YYREEE (reference sequence). CDR3 size: 15 residues. V was trimmed by 2 bases and J by 3 bases, leaving 14 bases between them. The DNA of the CDR3 is TGTGCCAGCAGCTTTGGTGGTGTGGGGGACACTGAAGCTTTCTTT. Protein: CASSFGGVGDTEAFF.

The chain recombines TRBV27 with TRBJ1-2; D is uncertain. The length of the CDR3 is 15 residues. V shed 1 base and J shed 4 bases, with 13 bases lying between them. CDR1 is MNHEY, CDR2 SMNVEV, per germline (reference sequence). The CDR3 region is CASSLYDADFYGYTF. CDR3 bases: TGTGCCAGCAGTTTATATGATGCAGACTTCTATGGCTACACCTTC.

This chain links TRBV5-1 with TRBJ2-5; D unclear. Between the trimmed V and J ends, which lost 5 bases and 1 base, there was a span of 6 bases. The CDR3 totals 12 residues. CDR1 is SGHRS, CDR2 YFSETQ, per germline. CDR3 protein: CASRTVQETQYF. DNA of the CDR3: TGCGCCAGCAGGACTGTCCAAGAGACCCAGTACTTC.

The rearrangement uses TRBV19 and TRBJ2-5; TRBD2 is a possible D gene (5 bases). In germline, CDR1 is LNHDA, CDR2 SQIVND (reference sequence). Trimming removed 7 bases from V and 5 bases from J, with 11 bases in between. The CDR3 sequence is 12 residues long. For the CDR3, the DNA is TGTGCCAGTAACTACCGAGGGGAGACCCAGTACTTC. Translated, it gives CASNYRGETQYF.

This clone was counted once. The chain has TRBV6-5 and TRBJ1-1; 7 bases line up with TRBD1. Germline V gene lookup returns CDR1 MNHEY and CDR2 SVGAGI. This CDR3 has 13 amino acids. Trimming removed 3 bases from V and 5 bases from J; junction bases left unmatched: 3. This chain's CDR3 is CASSYQGVTEAFF. CDR3 bases: TGTGCCAGCAGTTATCAGGGGGTAACTGAAGCTTTCTTT.

CDR3 DNA sequence: TGTGCCAGTAGCCTGGGGACAGGGATTAATCAGCCCCAGCATTTT. Translation gives CASSLGTGINQPQHF. J is TRBJ1-5 and V is TRBV19; TRBD1 aligns across 9 bases. The CDR3 consists of 15 residues. Germline trimming cut 6 bases from V and 4 bases from J; bases unmatched to any gene: 7. CDR1 and CDR2 (germline): LNHDA, SQIVND (reference sequence).

The V call is TRBV2, the J call TRBJ1-2, with D maybe TRBD1 (6 bases). The V end was cut by 6 bases, the J end by 5 bases, with 16 bases between. CDR3 length: 14 amino acids. Germline-derived CDR1 and CDR2 are SNHLY and FYNNEI. The CDR3 reads CASSPQGLGYGYTF. Written as DNA, the CDR3 is TGTGCCAGCAGCCCACAGGGCCTGGGGTATGGCTACACCTTC.

The chain has TRBV6-1 and TRBJ1-2, with D unresolved. The CDR3 length is 10 residues. V lost 5 bases and J 3 bases, leaving 1 base between the germline ends. CDR1 and CDR2 (germline): MNHNS, SASEGT. The CDR3 DNA is TGTGCCAGCAGTTACTATGGCTACACCTTC. Translation: CASSYYGYTF.

The V and J genes are TRBV5-6 and TRBJ2-7, with D unclear. Germline-derived CDR1 and CDR2 are SGHDT and YYEEEE. V gave up 2 bases and J gave up 2 bases, with 11 bases separating them. This CDR3 contains 14 residues. The CDR3 here is CASSFSVSAYEQYF. For the CDR3, the DNA is TGTGCCAGCAGCTTTTCCGTCAGTGCCTACGAGCAGTACTTC.

The rearrangement uses TRBV27 and TRBJ2-1, with D tentatively TRBD1 (5 bases). This CDR3 region has 14 residues. Trimming shortened V by 6 bases and J by 3 bases, and 12 bases separated the two germline ends. In germline, CDR1 is MNHEY, CDR2 SMNVEV (reference sequence). Here the CDR3 reads CASSTGRVYNEQFF. As DNA, the CDR3 is TGTGCCAGCAGCACAGGCAGGGTCTACAATGAGCAGTTCTTC.

The rearrangement joins TRBV30 to TRBJ2-5; no reliable D call. Per the germline V gene, CDR1 is GTSNPN and CDR2 is SVGIG (reference sequence). Trimming shortened V by 3 bases and J by 0 bases, and 11 bases separated the two germline ends. The CDR3 covers 14 residues. CDR3 DNA: TGTGCCTGGAGCGTCGGGTCGTACCAAGAGACCCAGTACTTC. Amino acid sequence: CAWSVGSYQETQYF.

This chain connects TRBV2 to TRBJ2-7; tentatively, D is TRBD2 (6 bases). The CDR3 contains 14 residues. CDR1 and CDR2 (germline): SNHLY, FYNNEI. Trimming left V 6 bases short and J 6 bases short, with 18 bases between. The CDR3 DNA reads as TGTGCCAGCAGGCGAGCTAGCGCTACCAGCGAGCAGTACTTC. Encoded protein: CASRRASATSEQYF.

The chain recombines TRBV7-9 with TRBJ2-1, with 11 bases matching TRBD2. The junction had 6 bases not matched to a gene; V was cut back by 3 bases and J by 8 bases. Germline CDR1 SEHNR, CDR2 FQNEAQ (reference sequence). The CDR3 is 15 amino acids. The CDR3 loop is CASSFSGGALDEQFF. In nucleotides, the CDR3 is TGTGCCAGCAGCTTTAGCGGGGGGGCTTTAGATGAGCAGTTCTTC.

This clone is judged medium-sized (0.01 to 0.1%). The V call is TRBV2, the J call TRBJ2-2; 7 bases map to TRBD1. The J segment lost 4 bases and the V segment lost 11 bases, leaving 10 bases of the junction unmatched. The CDR3 totals 14 residues. Germline CDR1 is SNHLY and CDR2 is FYNNEI. The CDR3 DNA sequence: TGTGCCGCAAAGGGGGACAGCCTCACCGGGGAGCTGTTTTTT. Translating it yields CAAKGDSLTGELFF.

This clone was seen only once. The J gene is TRBJ2-3, the V gene TRBV5-5, with 13 bases that match TRBD2. The CDR3 has 16 amino acids. V was clipped by 3 bases and J by 2 bases; unmatched bases: 3. Germline CDR1 reads SGHKS; CDR2 reads YYEKEE (reference sequence). In DNA, the CDR3 is TGTGCCAGCAGCTCCACTAGCGGGGGGGCCACAGATACGCAGTATTTT. Its translation is CASSSTSGGATDTQYF.

The CDR3 DNA is TGTGCCAGCTCACCACAGGAGAACGGTAATTCACCCCTCCACTTT. This gives the protein CASSPQENGNSPLHF. This chain uses TRBV18 with TRBJ1-6; D is unclear. The CDR3 is made up of 15 amino acids. Trimming stripped 1 base from V and 6 bases from J, with 10 bases between. The germline CDR1 and CDR2 sequences are KGHSH and LQKENI.

This clone was observed once. The rearrangement uses TRBV7-2 and TRBJ1-2; 7 positions match TRBD1. Germline loops: CDR1 SGHTA, CDR2 FQGNSA. V lost 4 bases and J lost 6; bases outside the gene matches: 11. This CDR3 region has 15 residues. The CDR3 DNA follows: TGTGCCAGCAGCTCCCAGGGGGGGTTTTCAGATGGCTACACCTTC. Encoded protein: CASSSQGGFSDGYTF.

V gene TRBV5-5 combines with J gene TRBJ2-7; 8 bases are shared with TRBD1. Trimming at V came to 5 bases and at J to 7 bases, leaving 8 bases not matched to a gene. The CDR3 extends over 13 amino acids. Germline loops: CDR1 SGHKS, CDR2 YYEKEE (reference sequence). In nucleotides, the CDR3 is TGTGCCAGCAGTCCCGACAGGGGCAGGGAGCAGTACTTC. Protein product: CASSPDRGREQYF.

The genes are TRBV27 and TRBJ1-1; 9 nucleotides agree with TRBD1. V trimming: 6 bases; J trimming: 1 base; junction bases outside the gene matches: 3. This CDR3 contains 14 residues. Per germline, CDR1 MNHEY and CDR2 SMNVEV (reference sequence). The chain's CDR3 is CASRLDRGNTEAFF. The CDR3 DNA reads TGTGCCAGCAGGCTGGACAGGGGGAACACTGAAGCTTTCTTT.

The V and J genes are TRBV5-6 and TRBJ2-5; 7 bases line up with TRBD1. Unmatched junction bases numbered 13, after V lost 4 bases and J lost 4 bases. The CDR3 runs 16 residues. Germline CDR1 and CDR2: SGHDT and YYEEEE. The CDR3 region has the DNA TGTGCCAGCAGCGTAACCGGGACAGCCGGTTTAGAGACCCAGTACTTC. Translated: CASSVTGTAGLETQYF.